This TCR beta chain emerged from a study of blood T cells in healthy people across ages. Study context: In model experiments, template switching was able to capture about one barcoded beta molecule for every two T cells that were present. The study's findings and limits: More naive CD4+ cells and higher diversity marked long-lived donors relative to aged donors.

Concerning this clonotype itself: Its antigen is currently unknown.

No fewer than 7 million PBMCs went into each sample. The use of a sample-barcoded 5' primer and a J-beta primer mix characterized a second PCR of about 7 to 12 cycles. In TCRdb, the 5' RACE reads were re-called with MiXCR into one record per CDR3 protein. This sample has roughly 500,000 distinct CDR3 sequences; 25% to 30% occur once, and the top ten carry approximately 18%. CDR1 and CDR2 from the germline V gene are SEHNR and FQNEAQ (reference sequence). J lost 1 base, V lost 4 bases, and 9 bases had no gene match. The CDR3 runs 17 residues. Material: blood. This sequence joins TRBV7-9 and TRBJ2-3; 9 bases match TRBD2. The TCR originated in a woman aged 65 to 85 in good health. The CDR3 is CASSSDLSGGRTDTQYF. The CDR3 DNA is TGTGCCAGCAGCTCCGACCTTAGCGGGGGCCGCACAGATACGCAGTATTTT. Full variable domain (remainder filled in from reference TRBV7-9 and TRBJ2-3): DTGVSQNPRHKITKRGQNVTFRCDPISEHNRLYWYRQTLGQGPEFLTYFQNEAQLEKSRLLSDRFSAERPKGSFSTLEIQRTEQGDSAMYLCASSSDLSGGRTDTQYFGPGTRLTVL.